The sequence of this T cell receptor beta chain was determined in a study of PD-1 and CTLA-4 blockade in melanoma listed by TCRdb under 2021. About the full investigation: In patients with melanoma, the study measured the effects of PD-1 blockade versus CTLA-4 blockade on the melanoma-reactive CD8 T cell response.

The library was prepared using the immunoSEQ multiplex PCR assay. Not all clones reach the TCRdb copy of this immuneACCESS table, which keeps in-frame sequences only. Checked studies attribute under half of the gap to unresolved V genes and leave the rest unexplained. The sample has some 11,000 clones on record, 82% of them singletons. The ten largest clones take up around a third of the sample. Of note for this clone: Its antigen has not been determined. Base-call qualities are not available, and no considerably larger clone is one nucleotide away.

The sequence came from a human donor with melanoma. Sequences were derived from CD8+ T cells from peripheral blood, sampled from a patient given anti-PD-1 treatment.

The nucleotide sequence is given as TGTGCCAGCAGCCCGACAGGGTTCACTGAAGCTTTCTTT. This gives the protein CASSPTGFTEAFF. In this chain, TRBV12-3 or TRBV12-4 is recombined with TRBJ1-1; the junction holds 7 bases that match TRBD1. The CDR3 numbers 13 residues from cysteine through phenylalanine. Only the CDR3 DNA stays, 39 bases, in frame from base 1. Unmatched junction bases come to 5, with V trimmed by 6 bases and J by 4 bases.